Each of the 24 T cell receptor beta chains below was sequenced from the same sample in a study of CD4 T cells in relation to SARS-CoV-2 and coronaviruses. CD4+ T cells from unexposed donors were obtained before the COVID-19 pandemic (2011-2018). After about ten days of culture, CD4+ T cells were isolated. For these TCRs, the target antigens are not known. Sequenced by immunoSEQ multiplex PCR; TCRdb stores in-frame clones only, minus some. There are tens of thousands of clones in the sample; 60% to 85% occur only once, and roughly 15% lies in the top ten. The source material was CD4+ T cells from PBMCs, cultured in vitro. These receptors were obtained from a human donor in good health.

The V gene is TRBV6-2 or TRBV6-3, the J gene TRBJ1-5; no clear D. The CDR3 has 14 residues. V was shortened by 2 bases and J by 6 bases, with 11 bases between the two germline ends. CDR1 and CDR2 from the germline V gene are MNHEY and SVGEGT. The CDR3 nucleotides read TGTGCCAGCAGTTACATTCTGGAAGCTCAGCCCCAGCATTTT. The encoded protein is CASSYILEAQPQHF.

V and J are TRBV7-3 and TRBJ2-5, with 7 bases fitting TRBD1. Germline CDR1 SGHTA, CDR2 FQGTGA. The CDR3 runs 15 residues. J lost 7 bases, V lost 5 bases, and 13 bases had no gene match. CDR3 in amino acids: CASSATGQAQGTQYF. DNA of the CDR3: TGTGCCAGCAGCGCAACCGGACAGGCTCAGGGGACCCAGTACTTC.

This chain connects TRBV5-1 to TRBJ2-7, with D possibly TRBD2 on 6 matching bases. V lost 0 bases and J lost 0, with 7 bases in between. Germline V gene lookup returns CDR1 SGHRS and CDR2 YFSETQ. This CDR3 has 14 amino acids. This CDR3 is CASSLGDFSYEQYF. CDR3 nucleotides: TGCGCCAGCAGCTTGGGGGACTTCTCCTACGAGCAGTACTTC.

This clone was observed a handful of times. This sequence joins TRBV5-4 and TRBJ2-7, with 8 bases lining up with TRBD2. Germline values: CDR1 SGHNT, CDR2 YYREEE (reference sequence). The CDR3 is 17 residues long. Germline trimming cut 3 bases from V and 1 base from J; bases unmatched to any gene: 12. CDR3 sequence (DNA): TGTGCCAGCAGCTCCCTAAATATAGCGGGAAGTTCCTACGAGCAGTACTTC. Its translation: CASSSLNIAGSSYEQYF.

The V call is TRBV7-2, the J call TRBJ2-5; 11 bases are a match to TRBD2. With V trimmed by 4 bases and J by 4 bases, 5 bases remained unmatched. The CDR3 is made up of 15 amino acids. Germline loops: CDR1 SGHTA, CDR2 FQGNSA. The CDR3 bases are TGTGCCAGCAGCTCGACTAGCGGGGCTGCAGAGACCCAGTACTTC. It specifies CASSSTSGAAETQYF.

The chain's CDR3 is CASSYSTSGYEQYF. The CDR3 DNA reads as TGTGCCAGCAGTTACTCGACTAGCGGATACGAGCAGTACTTC. The rearrangement joins TRBV6-5 to TRBJ2-7, with 9 positions matching TRBD2. The germline gives CDR1 MNHEY, CDR2 SVGAGI. The CDR3 loop spans 14 amino acids. V lost 0 bases, J lost 4 bases, and 1 base stayed unmatched.

V usage is TRBV3-1 (or the pseudogene TRBV3-2) and J usage is TRBJ1-1, with D unclear. The CDR3 spans 13 residues. Between the trimmed V and J ends, which lost 1 base and 0 bases, there was a span of 3 bases. CDR1 is LGHDT, CDR2 YNNKEL, per germline (reference sequence). The chain's CDR3 is CASSQGLNTEAFF. The CDR3 DNA follows: TGTGCCAGCAGCCAAGGTCTGAACACTGAAGCTTTCTTT.

J is TRBJ1-4 and V is TRBV18; the D is unclear. The V end was cut by 4 bases, the J end by 5 bases, with 14 bases between. The germline gives CDR1 KGHSH, CDR2 LQKENI. CDR3 length: 15 residues. This CDR3 is CASSLQTRSNEKLFF. Here the CDR3 DNA reads TGTGCCAGCTCACTCCAGACCCGGTCCAATGAAAAACTGTTTTTT.

This chain uses TRBV10-1 with TRBJ2-3; 7 bases match TRBD1. Losses at the gene ends were 8 bases for V and 10 bases for J; bases not matched to a gene: 9. CDR1 is WNHNN and CDR2 is SYGVQD in the germline V gene (reference sequence). The CDR3 is 12 residues long. The CDR3, as DNA: TGCGCCAGCGCAAACAACAGGGGACCGCAGTATTTT. It is translated as CASANNRGPQYF.

This chain joins TRBV7-6 and TRBJ1-4, with 10 bases matching TRBD1. Germline V gene lookup returns CDR1 SGHVS and CDR2 FNYEAQ. V dropped 5 bases and J dropped 10; count of bases not matched to a gene: 10. The CDR3 has 15 residues. DNA of the CDR3: TGTGCCAGCAGCGGGGTTGGGACAGGGGAGGGAAAACTGTTTTTT. Its translation is CASSGVGTGEGKLFF.

CDR3 nucleotides: TGTGCCAGTAGTTTTCCGGGGCCTAATGAAAAACTGTTTTTT. This sequence encodes CASSFPGPNEKLFF. The chain recombines TRBV19 with TRBJ1-4; a weak D match, TRBD1 (5 bases). CDR1 is LNHDA and CDR2 is SQIVND in the germline V gene (reference sequence). Trimming removed 5 bases at V and 3 bases at J, with 10 bases between. This CDR3 is 14 amino acids long.

The genes are TRBV7-6 and TRBJ2-2; D tentatively fits TRBD1 or TRBD2 (5 bases each). This CDR3 comprises 15 residues. Trimming left V 2 bases short and J 0 bases short, with 7 bases between. The germline gives CDR1 SGHVS, CDR2 FNYEAQ. CDR3 bases: TGTGCCAGCAGCTTATTGGGACCGAACACCGGGGAGCTGTTTTTT. Its protein is CASSLLGPNTGELFF.

This rearrangement joins TRBV5-1 to TRBJ2-7; 10 bases fit TRBD2. This CDR3 is built from 15 residues. CDR1 and CDR2 from the germline V gene are SGHRS and YFSETQ. The V and J ends lost 4 bases and 2 bases, in that order; junction bases with no gene match: 6. CDR3 sequence reads: CASSTAGTSAYEQYF. For the CDR3, the DNA is TGCGCCAGCAGCACCGCCGGGACTAGCGCCTACGAGCAGTACTTC.

This chain connects TRBV19 to TRBJ1-1, with 8 bases identical to TRBD1. The CDR3 is 14 residues long. V was pared by 2 bases and J by 1 base, with 0 bases of the junction left unmatched. Germline CDR1 LNHDA, CDR2 SQIVND (reference sequence). The CDR3 loop reads CASSIQGANTEAFF. The CDR3 DNA follows: TGTGCCAGTAGTATACAGGGGGCGAACACTGAAGCTTTCTTT.

This rearrangement joins TRBV6-2 or TRBV6-3 to TRBJ1-4; no clear D. Looked up from germline, CDR1 is MNHEY and CDR2 is SVGEGT. CDR3 size: 17 residues. Deletions cut 3 bases from V and 6 bases from J, with 20 bases between. CDR3: CASSYSFRWGKDEKLFF. CDR3 DNA: TGTGCCAGCAGTTATTCGTTTCGTTGGGGAAAGGATGAAAAACTGTTTTTT.

This chain links TRBV6-5 with TRBJ1-1; D is unresolved. The CDR3 covers 15 residues. Germline values: CDR1 MNHEY, CDR2 SVGAGI. Between the trimmed V and J ends, which lost 5 bases and 5 bases, there was a span of 18 bases. CDR3 coding DNA: TGTGCCAGCAGTCCTATTGACGGGCTGGGTACTGAAGCTTTCTTT. This sequence encodes CASSPIDGLGTEAFF.

This sequence joins TRBV7-8 and TRBJ2-7; 9 bases map to TRBD2. The CDR3 length is 13 residues. With 5 bases clipped from V and 6 bases from J, the junction kept 5 bases outside the gene matches. Germline V gene data show CDR1 as SGHVS and CDR2 as FQNEAQ. The CDR3 nucleotides read TGTGCCAGCAGCCTGGGGCGGGAGGGCGAGCAGTACTTC. Translated, it gives CASSLGREGEQYF.

By share of the sample, this clone is hyperexpanded. For the CDR3, the DNA is TGTGCCAGCAGCCTCTCCCCAGCGTCCCACGAGCAGTACTTC. It yields the protein CASSLSPASHEQYF. The chain combines TRBV9 with TRBJ2-7; D ambiguous. Germline loops: CDR1 SGDLS, CDR2 YYNGEE. Trimming stripped 4 bases from V and 5 bases from J, with 16 bases between. CDR3 size: 14 residues.

The chain carries TRBV7-9 and TRBJ2-1; TRBD2 is a possible D gene (6 bases). V lost 7 bases to trimming and J lost 3 bases, with 19 bases between them. Germline V gives CDR1 SEHNR, CDR2 FQNEAQ (reference sequence). The CDR3 is made up of 16 amino acids. For the CDR3, the DNA is TGTGCCAGCACCGGAGTGGGCGCCGGGGGCTACAATGAGCAGTTCTTC. It encodes CASTGVGAGGYNEQFF.

The sample holds one count of this clone. The gene calls are TRBV9 and TRBJ2-3; possibly TRBD1 for D (5 bases). This CDR3 comprises 14 residues. Trimming cost V 3 bases and J 5 bases, with 13 bases left between them. CDR1 and CDR2 (germline): SGDLS, YYNGEE. The CDR3 nucleotides are TGTGCCAGCAGCGAGGGGATTCCGGGAGATACGCAGTATTTT. This gives the protein CASSEGIPGDTQYF.

This chain joins TRBV3-1 (or the pseudogene TRBV3-2) and TRBJ2-7, with 8 nucleotides matching TRBD2. The ends lost 5 bases at V and 6 bases at J; junction bases unmatched: 6. The CDR3 loop spans 13 amino acids. Germline values: CDR1 LGHDT, CDR2 YNNKEL (reference sequence). This chain's CDR3 is CASSFRGGLEQYF. The CDR3 region has the DNA TGTGCCAGCAGCTTCCGGGGGGGTCTCGAGCAGTACTTC.

The chain employs TRBV27 and TRBJ2-7; tentatively, D is TRBD1 (6 bases). The CDR3 runs 13 residues. V gave up 6 bases and J gave up 6 bases, with 15 bases separating them. Germline CDR1 reads MNHEY; CDR2 reads SMNVEV (reference sequence). CDR3 DNA: TGTGCCAGCAGCGAAACGCTACAGGGCGAGCAGTACTTC. Protein: CASSETLQGEQYF.

The chain has TRBV19 and TRBJ1-5; the D is unclear. Germline V gene sequence: CDR1 LNHDA, CDR2 SQIVND (reference sequence). This CDR3 has 14 amino acids. V was trimmed by 3 bases and J by 7 bases, leaving 13 bases between them. CDR3 sequence: CASSIWGDDQPQHF. CDR3 in DNA: TGTGCCAGTAGTATCTGGGGTGACGACCAGCCCCAGCATTTT.

This clone was counted once. V is TRBV7-8 and J is TRBJ2-5; D gene unclear. V was pared by 5 bases and J by 5 bases, with 6 bases between. The CDR3 loop spans 11 amino acids. The germline gives CDR1 SGHVS, CDR2 FQNEAQ. CDR3 sequence (DNA): TGTGCCAGCAGCGCCGCTGAGACCCAGTACTTC. This encodes CASSAAETQYF.